The 21 T cell receptor beta chains reported below all come from one sample, sequenced in a study of blood T cell repertoires in COVID-19 (dated by TCRdb to about 2020). To prepare the library, the immunoSEQ multiplex PCR assay was applied. TCRdb provides this immuneACCESS table in a form limited to in-frame rearrangements. Some clones are lacking; in checked studies, under half of them reflect an unresolved V gene, and why the rest are absent is not known. The sample profile shows approximately 300,000 clones; 75% to 90% of them were found once. Of the sample, 3% to 4% falls within the top ten clones. The sequenced sample consisted of peripheral blood. Receptors were obtained from a woman in her thirties or forties with acute or convalescent COVID-19.

The V and J genes are TRBV6-1 and TRBJ1-2; no reliable D call. The CDR3 contains 15 residues. The V gene's germline CDR1 is MNHNS and CDR2 SASEGT. Trimming shortened V by 0 bases and J by 4 bases, and 12 bases separated the two germline ends. DNA for the CDR3: TGTGCCAGCAGTGAAGCGCGGGCGAGACCCTATGGCTACACCTTC. As protein: CASSEARARPYGYTF.

This chain links TRBV19 with TRBJ1-5, with TRBD1 matching 9 bases. V lost 6 bases and J lost 3; bases outside the gene matches: 3. This CDR3 contains 14 residues. CDR1 LNHDA and CDR2 SQIVND come from the germline V gene (reference sequence). CDR3 sequence reads: CASRGQGNNQPQHF. In DNA form, the CDR3 reads TGTGCCAGTAGGGGACAGGGAAACAATCAGCCCCAGCATTTT.

The V and J genes are TRBV4-1 and TRBJ2-5; 9 bases are a match to TRBD2. The CDR3 spans 17 residues. V dropped 1 base and J dropped 4; count of bases not matched to a gene: 10. CDR1 MGHRA and CDR2 YSYEKL come from the germline V gene. CDR3 coding DNA: TGCGCCAGCAGCCAAGTACAGGCGGGGGGGCGTGGAGAGACCCAGTACTTC. It translates to CASSQVQAGGRGETQYF.

V usage is TRBV6-1 and J usage is TRBJ1-5, with TRBD1 as a possible D gene (5 bases). Trimming removed 4 bases from V and 0 bases from J, with 13 bases in between. Germline-derived CDR1 and CDR2 are MNHNS and SASEGT. The CDR3 has 16 amino acids. CDR3 sequence: CASSGAVGDSNQPQHF. CDR3 in DNA: TGTGCCAGCAGTGGAGCCGTAGGGGATAGCAATCAGCCCCAGCATTTT.

The chain recombines TRBV12-5 with TRBJ2-3; 14 positions match TRBD2. Germline V gives CDR1 LGHNT, CDR2 FRNRAP. J gave up 2 bases and V 3 bases, and 16 bases lay outside the gene matches. This CDR3 is built from 21 residues. The CDR3 reads CASGFPGLAGGSLETTDTQYF. DNA of the CDR3: TGTGCTAGTGGTTTCCCCGGACTAGCGGGGGGCTCTCTCGAAACCACAGATACGCAGTATTTT.

The chain has TRBV9 and TRBJ2-2; possible D gene TRBD2, 5 bases. Per the germline V gene, CDR1 is SGDLS and CDR2 is YYNGEE. Trimming stripped 4 bases from V and 2 bases from J, with 12 bases between. The CDR3 contains 15 residues. CDR3 in amino acids: CASSPVALNTGELFF. The CDR3 nucleotides read TGTGCCAGCAGCCCGGTAGCGTTAAACACCGGGGAGCTGTTTTTT.

This chain uses TRBV9 with TRBJ1-3; no clear D gene. The CDR3 spans 15 residues. The germline V and J ends were trimmed by 6 bases and 1 base, with 14 bases remaining between them. The germline V gene has CDR1 SGDLS and CDR2 YYNGEE. The CDR3 region has the DNA TGTGCCAGCACCGGTCAGGAGGGATCTGGAAACACCATATATTTT. Residues: CASTGQEGSGNTIYF.

V gene TRBV19 combines with J gene TRBJ2-1; TRBD2 matches at 8 bases. Per germline, CDR1 LNHDA and CDR2 SQIVND (reference sequence). CDR3 size: 15 residues. V was clipped by 6 bases and J by 2 bases; unmatched bases: 6. As DNA, the CDR3 is TGTGCCAGTAGGCTAAGCGGGGGCACCTACAATGAGCAGTTCTTC. Translation gives CASRLSGGTYNEQFF. Using reference TRBV19 and TRBJ2-1 for the parts outside the CDR3, the full variable domain is DGGITQSPKYLFRKEGQNVTLSCEQNLNHDAMYWYRQDPGQGLRLIYYSQIVNDFQKGDIAEGYSVSREKKESFPLTVTSAQKNPTAFYLCASRLSGGTYNEQFFGPGTRLTVL.

The rearrangement joins TRBV5-1 to TRBJ2-3; unclear D gene. This CDR3 region has 16 residues. Trimming took off 0 bases at V and 0 bases at J, with 11 bases between the two ends. Germline CDR1 reads SGHRS; CDR2 reads YFSETQ. Written as DNA, the CDR3 is TGCGCCAGCAGCTTGGGCCGGTCAACTAGCACAGATACGCAGTATTTT. It yields the protein CASSLGRSTSTDTQYF.

V and J are TRBV5-1 and TRBJ1-3; no clear D. Trimming cost V 3 bases and J 7 bases, with 8 bases left between them. The CDR3 runs 12 residues. The germline V gene has CDR1 SGHRS and CDR2 YFSETQ. CDR3 protein: CASSYDGNTIYF. The CDR3 DNA follows: TGCGCCAGCAGCTATGACGGGAACACCATATATTTT.

This chain uses TRBV27 with TRBJ2-5; TRBD2 matches 8 bases. V lost 4 bases to trimming and J lost 5 bases; unmatched junction nucleotides: 18. Germline CDR1 reads MNHEY; CDR2 reads SMNVEV (reference sequence). The CDR3 is made up of 18 amino acids. In DNA, the CDR3 is TGTGCCAGCAGTTCCCCCTCCGGGACTAGGGGTTTTGGTGAGACCCAGTACTTC. The encoded protein is CASSSPSGTRGFGETQYF.

This clone was observed a single time. The gene calls are TRBV29-1 and TRBJ1-1; TRBD1 is a possible D gene (5 bases). Germline CDR1 SQVTM, CDR2 ANQGSEA. The ends were cut back, 6 bases at V and 1 base at J, with 9 bases in the middle. CDR3 size: 12 residues. CDR3 in DNA: TGCAGCGTCCATGGACAGAACACTGAAGCTTTCTTT. The encoded protein is CSVHGQNTEAFF.

V gene TRBV27 combines with J gene TRBJ2-2, with D possibly matching TRBD1 (7 bases). Deletions cut 4 bases from V and 4 bases from J, with 13 bases between. Per the germline V gene, CDR1 is MNHEY and CDR2 is SMNVEV (reference sequence). The length of the CDR3 is 15 residues. CDR3 amino acids: CASSSGGRITGELFF. The CDR3 nucleotides read TGTGCCAGCAGTTCAGGGGGGCGAATCACCGGGGAGCTGTTTTTT.

V is TRBV4-2 and J is TRBJ2-1; possible D gene TRBD2, 7 bases. The CDR3 totals 16 residues. The V end was cut by 3 bases, the J end by 1 base, with 13 bases between. Germline assignment: CDR1 LGHNA and CDR2 YNFKEQ. The CDR3: CASSQPRGASYNEQFF. The CDR3 coding sequence is TGTGCCAGCAGCCAGCCACGGGGGGCTTCCTACAATGAGCAGTTCTTC.

The V and J genes are TRBV10-3 and TRBJ2-1; TRBD1 aligns across 11 bases. Germline V gene data show CDR1 as ENHRY and CDR2 as SYGVKD. The CDR3 has 14 amino acids. Trimming removed 8 bases from V and 2 bases from J; junction bases left unmatched: 2. DNA for the CDR3: TGTGCCATCGGGACAGGGGGGACCTACAATGAGCAGTTCTTC. It encodes CAIGTGGTYNEQFF.

The chain recombines TRBV2 with TRBJ2-2; a possible D gene is TRBD1 (7 bases). This CDR3 comprises 15 residues. CDR1 is SNHLY, CDR2 FYNNEI, per germline. Trimming cost V 7 bases and J 5 bases, with 17 bases left between them. The CDR3 DNA is TGTGCCAGCACCCAAGGAGGGGGCCTAACCGGGGAGCTGTTTTTT. Translating gives CASTQGGGLTGELFF.

The chain has TRBV4-1 and TRBJ2-2, with D uncertain. The CDR3 contains 14 residues. V was trimmed by 4 bases and J by 8 bases, leaving 14 bases between them. Germline CDR1 is MGHRA and CDR2 is YSYEKL. This CDR3 reads CASSPTQRSGELFF. DNA for the CDR3: TGCGCCAGCAGCCCGACGCAGCGAAGTGGGGAGCTGTTTTTT.

Regarding this clone: Its ends do not fully match the called genes, so a read error is possible. The chain is built from TRBV2 and TRBJ2-2; TRBD1 agrees at 7 bases. The CDR3 runs to 15 residues. CDR1 SNHLY and CDR2 FYNNEI come from the germline V gene. The chain's CDR3 is CASREDRANTGELFF. For the CDR3, the DNA is TGTGCCAGCAGAGAAGACAGGGCGAACACCGGGGAGCTGTTTTTT.

J is TRBJ1-1 and V is TRBV4-2; D uncertain. Germline values: CDR1 LGHNA, CDR2 YNFKEQ. This CDR3 contains 12 residues. V lost 1 base to trimming and J lost 4 bases, with 4 bases between them. The CDR3 is CASSQGSTEAFF. DNA of the CDR3: TGTGCCAGCAGCCAAGGCAGCACTGAAGCTTTCTTT.

The rearrangement joins TRBV19 to TRBJ1-2; 8 bases map to TRBD1. Unmatched junction bases numbered 5, after V lost 3 bases and J lost 8 bases. Germline V CDR1 and CDR2: LNHDA, SQIVND (reference sequence). The CDR3 extends over 13 amino acids. CDR3 amino acids: CASSIETGAGYTF. Written as DNA, the CDR3 is TGTGCCAGTAGTATCGAGACAGGGGCCGGCTACACCTTC.

V usage is TRBV5-1 and J usage is TRBJ1-1; D is possibly TRBD1 (5 bases). The CDR3 has 14 amino acids. The V end lost 0 bases, the J end lost 4 bases, and 10 bases lay between the germline ends. The germline CDR1 and CDR2 sequences are SGHRS and YFSETQ. This chain's CDR3 is CASSLGRRGTEAFF. Here the CDR3 DNA reads TGCGCCAGCAGCTTGGGTAGGAGGGGCACTGAAGCTTTCTTT.